This TCR beta chain was identified during a study of shared clonotypes between healthy human individuals. The naive CD8 subset, CD45RO-negative cells positively selected for CCR7, excluded terminally differentiated effector memory CD45RA+ cells. Turning to this clone: Other DNA sequences within the sample encode an identical CDR3.

Deep-level assay runs were performed. TCRdb's copy holds only in-frame clones and misses some; the assay was immunoSEQ multiplex PCR. The sample lists some 2 million clones; just under 95% were seen once. The sequence derives from a man aged 18 to 29 in good health. What was sequenced was naive CD8+ T cells sorted from blood.

As DNA, the CDR3 is TGTGCCAGCAGTTACGGGGGCCAGGGCTATGGCTACACCTTC. It encodes CASSYGGQGYGYTF. The V and J genes are TRBV6-6 and TRBJ1-2; D might be TRBD1 (6 bases). CDR1 MNHNY and CDR2 SVGAGI come from the germline V gene (reference sequence). Trimming pared 2 bases from V and 4 bases from J, leaving 11 bases between. The CDR3 runs to 14 residues.